These 4 T cell receptor beta chains were sequenced from one sample in a study of blood T cell repertoires in COVID-19. The method was immunoSEQ multiplex PCR; TCRdb's version includes in-frame clones alone and lacks a portion of them. The table records about 230,000 clones, more than 70% of them present only once. Sequences were obtained from peripheral blood. These receptors originate from a man aged 35 to 55 with active or convalescent COVID-19.

The chain carries TRBV3-1 (or the pseudogene TRBV3-2) and TRBJ2-7; 8 bases are a match to TRBD1. Losses at the gene ends were 5 bases for V and 7 bases for J; bases not matched to a gene: 7. The CDR3 loop spans 13 amino acids. The germline V gene has CDR1 LGHDT and CDR2 YNNKEL (reference sequence). The CDR3: CASSLRTGGEQYF. The CDR3, as DNA: TGTGCCAGCAGCTTACGAACAGGGGGGGAGCAGTACTTC.

The chain recombines TRBV10-3 with TRBJ2-3; 15 bases match TRBD2. There are 18 residues in the CDR3. The ends lost 0 bases at V and 6 bases at J; junction bases unmatched: 7. Germline CDR1 ENHRY, CDR2 SYGVKD. This chain's CDR3 is CAISESRTSGGASDTQYF. DNA of the CDR3: TGTGCCATCAGTGAGTCCCGGACTAGCGGGGGGGCAAGCGATACGCAGTATTTT.

The rearrangement uses TRBV2 and TRBJ2-3; D is undetermined. The germline CDR1 and CDR2 sequences are SNHLY and FYNNEI. V was shortened by 6 bases and J by 0 bases, with 13 bases between the two germline ends. CDR3 length: 15 amino acids. DNA for the CDR3: TGTGCCAGCAGCCCACTGACGGAGAGCACAGATACGCAGTATTTT. Its translation: CASSPLTESTDTQYF.

The sample holds a few counts of this clone. J is TRBJ1-5 and V is TRBV4-1, with D possibly TRBD1 on 6 matching bases. V dropped 4 bases and J dropped 4 bases, with 14 bases sitting between them. Germline lookup yields CDR1 MGHRA and CDR2 YSYEKL. This CDR3 spans 15 amino acids. This CDR3 is CASSLGLGANQPQHF. CDR3 nucleotides: TGCGCCAGCAGCCTAGGGCTGGGGGCAAATCAGCCCCAGCATTTT.